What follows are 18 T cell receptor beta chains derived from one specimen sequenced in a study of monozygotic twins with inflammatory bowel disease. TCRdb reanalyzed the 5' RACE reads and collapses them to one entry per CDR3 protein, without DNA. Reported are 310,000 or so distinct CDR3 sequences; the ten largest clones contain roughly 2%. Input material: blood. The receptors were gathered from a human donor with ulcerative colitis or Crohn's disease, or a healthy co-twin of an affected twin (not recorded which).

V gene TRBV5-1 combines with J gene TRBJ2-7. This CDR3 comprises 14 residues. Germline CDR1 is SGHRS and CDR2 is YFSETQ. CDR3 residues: CASSFGDATYEQYF.

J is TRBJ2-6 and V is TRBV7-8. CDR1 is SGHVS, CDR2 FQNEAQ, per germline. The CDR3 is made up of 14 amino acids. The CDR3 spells CASSLEPGANVLTF.

The CDR3 sequence: CSARGFLGDTTNEKLFF. The chain uses TRBV20-1 and TRBJ1-4; the TCRdb D gene call, TRBD1, has no DNA to confirm it. This CDR3 contains 17 residues. Germline-derived CDR1 and CDR2 are DFQATT and SNEGSKA (reference sequence).

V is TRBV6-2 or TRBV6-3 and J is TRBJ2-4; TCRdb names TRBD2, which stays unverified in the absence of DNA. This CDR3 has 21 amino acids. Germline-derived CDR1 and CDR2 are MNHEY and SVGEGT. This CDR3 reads CASSSGRTSGTRYLAKNMQYF.

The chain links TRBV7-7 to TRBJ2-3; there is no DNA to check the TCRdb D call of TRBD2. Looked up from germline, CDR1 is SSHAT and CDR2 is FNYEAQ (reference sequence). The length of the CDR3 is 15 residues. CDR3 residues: CASSQASGSIDTQYF.

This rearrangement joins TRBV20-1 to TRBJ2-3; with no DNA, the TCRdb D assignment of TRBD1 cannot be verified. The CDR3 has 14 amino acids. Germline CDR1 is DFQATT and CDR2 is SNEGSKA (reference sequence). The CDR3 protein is CSASLTGYTDTQYF.

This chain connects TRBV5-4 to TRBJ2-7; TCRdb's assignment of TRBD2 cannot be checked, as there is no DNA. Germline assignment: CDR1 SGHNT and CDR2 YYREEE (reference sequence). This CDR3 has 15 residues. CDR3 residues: CASSPPLPQAHEQYF.

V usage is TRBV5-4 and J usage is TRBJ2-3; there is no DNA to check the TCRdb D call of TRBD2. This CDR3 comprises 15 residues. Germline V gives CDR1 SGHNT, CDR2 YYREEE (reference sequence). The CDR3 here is CASGRPGLLTDTQYF.

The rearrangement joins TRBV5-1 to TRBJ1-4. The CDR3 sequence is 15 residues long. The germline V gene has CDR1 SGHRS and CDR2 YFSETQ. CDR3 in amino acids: CASSLEPDLREKQFF.

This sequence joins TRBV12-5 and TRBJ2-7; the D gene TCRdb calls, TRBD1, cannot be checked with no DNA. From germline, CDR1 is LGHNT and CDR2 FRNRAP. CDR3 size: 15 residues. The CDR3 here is CASGLYRDSSYEQYF.

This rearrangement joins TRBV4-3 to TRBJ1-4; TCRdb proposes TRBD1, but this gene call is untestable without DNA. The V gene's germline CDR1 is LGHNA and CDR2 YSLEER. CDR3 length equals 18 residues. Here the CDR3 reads CASSHAGTEYATNEKLFF.

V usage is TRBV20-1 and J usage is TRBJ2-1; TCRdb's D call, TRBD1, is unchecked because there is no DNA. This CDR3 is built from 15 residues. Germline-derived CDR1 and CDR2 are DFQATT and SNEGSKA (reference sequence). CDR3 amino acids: CSARAKGGLNNEQFF.

The chain's CDR3 is CASSITGEGHGEAFF. The genes are TRBV19 and TRBJ1-1. The germline V gene has CDR1 LNHDA and CDR2 SQIVND (reference sequence). The CDR3 is made up of 15 amino acids.

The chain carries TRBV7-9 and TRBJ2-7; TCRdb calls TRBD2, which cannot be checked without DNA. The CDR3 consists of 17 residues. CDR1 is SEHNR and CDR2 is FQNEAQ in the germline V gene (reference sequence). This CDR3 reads CASSSNSGSGDLDEQYF.

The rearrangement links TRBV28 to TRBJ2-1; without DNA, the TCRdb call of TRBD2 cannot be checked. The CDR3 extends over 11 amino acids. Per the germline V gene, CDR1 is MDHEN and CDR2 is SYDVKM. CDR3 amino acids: CASSQGGEQFF.

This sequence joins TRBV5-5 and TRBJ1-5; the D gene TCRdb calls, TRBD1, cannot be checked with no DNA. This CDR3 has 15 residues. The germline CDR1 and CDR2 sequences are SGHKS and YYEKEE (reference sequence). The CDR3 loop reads CASSLDRGGGQPQHF. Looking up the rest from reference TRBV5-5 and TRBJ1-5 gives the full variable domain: DAGVTQSPTHLIKTRGQQVTLRCSPISGHKSVSWYQQVLGQGPQFIFQYYEKEERGRGNFPDRFSARQFPNYSSELNVNALLLGDSALYLCASSLDRGGGQPQHFGDGTRLSIL.

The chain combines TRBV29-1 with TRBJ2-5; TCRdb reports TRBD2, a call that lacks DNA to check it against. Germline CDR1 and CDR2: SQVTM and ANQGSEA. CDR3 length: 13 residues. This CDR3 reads CSVLPPGRETQYF.

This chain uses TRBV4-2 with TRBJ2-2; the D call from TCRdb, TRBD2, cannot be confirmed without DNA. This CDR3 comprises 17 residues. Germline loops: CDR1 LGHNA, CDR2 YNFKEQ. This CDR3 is CASSRLSAGEGTGELFF.